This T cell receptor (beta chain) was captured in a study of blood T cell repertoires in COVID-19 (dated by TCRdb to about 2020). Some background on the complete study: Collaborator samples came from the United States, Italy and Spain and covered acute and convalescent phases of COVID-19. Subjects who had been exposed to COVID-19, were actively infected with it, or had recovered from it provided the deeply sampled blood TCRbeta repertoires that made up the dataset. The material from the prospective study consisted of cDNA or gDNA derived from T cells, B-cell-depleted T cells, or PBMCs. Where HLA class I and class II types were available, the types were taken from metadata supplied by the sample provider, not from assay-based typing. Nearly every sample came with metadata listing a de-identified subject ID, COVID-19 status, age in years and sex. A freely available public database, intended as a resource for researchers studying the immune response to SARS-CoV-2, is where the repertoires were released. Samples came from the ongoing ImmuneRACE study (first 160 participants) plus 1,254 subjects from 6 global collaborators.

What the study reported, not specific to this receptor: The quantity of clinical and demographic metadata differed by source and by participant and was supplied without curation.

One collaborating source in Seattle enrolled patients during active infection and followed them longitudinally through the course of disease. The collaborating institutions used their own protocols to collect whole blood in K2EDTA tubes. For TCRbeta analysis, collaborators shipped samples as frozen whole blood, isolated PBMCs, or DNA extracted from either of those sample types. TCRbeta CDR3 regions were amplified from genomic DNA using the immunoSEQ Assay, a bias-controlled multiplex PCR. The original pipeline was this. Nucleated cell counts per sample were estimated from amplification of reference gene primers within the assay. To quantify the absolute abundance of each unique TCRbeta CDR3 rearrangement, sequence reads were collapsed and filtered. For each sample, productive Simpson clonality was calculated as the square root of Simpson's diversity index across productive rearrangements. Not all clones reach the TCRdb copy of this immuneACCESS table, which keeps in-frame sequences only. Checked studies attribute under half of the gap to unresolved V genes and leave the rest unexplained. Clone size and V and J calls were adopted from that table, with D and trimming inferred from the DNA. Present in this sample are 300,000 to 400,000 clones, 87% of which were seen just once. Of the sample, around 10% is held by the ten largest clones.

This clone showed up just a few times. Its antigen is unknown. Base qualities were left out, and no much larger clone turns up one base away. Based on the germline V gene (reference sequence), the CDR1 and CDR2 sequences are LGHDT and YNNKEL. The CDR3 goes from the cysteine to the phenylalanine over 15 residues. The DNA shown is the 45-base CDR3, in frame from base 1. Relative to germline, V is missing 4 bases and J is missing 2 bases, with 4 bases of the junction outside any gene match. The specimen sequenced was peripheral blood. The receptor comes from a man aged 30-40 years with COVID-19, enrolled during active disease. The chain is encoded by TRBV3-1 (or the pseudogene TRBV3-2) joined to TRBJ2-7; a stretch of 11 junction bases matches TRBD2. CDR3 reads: CASSPLAGAAYEQYF. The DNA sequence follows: TGTGCCAGCAGCCCACTAGCGGGAGCTGCCTACGAGCAGTACTTC.